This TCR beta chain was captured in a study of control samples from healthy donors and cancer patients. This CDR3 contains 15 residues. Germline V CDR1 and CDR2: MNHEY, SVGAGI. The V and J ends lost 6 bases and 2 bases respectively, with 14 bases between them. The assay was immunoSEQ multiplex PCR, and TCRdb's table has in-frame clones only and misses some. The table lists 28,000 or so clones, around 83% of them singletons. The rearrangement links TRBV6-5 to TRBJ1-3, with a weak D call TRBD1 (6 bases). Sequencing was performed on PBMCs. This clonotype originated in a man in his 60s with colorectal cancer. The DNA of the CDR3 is TGTGCCAGCAGACCCGGGACACAACCTGGAAACACCATATATTTT. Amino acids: CASRPGTQPGNTIYF.